The clone carrying this T cell receptor beta chain was detected only once. What it recognizes is unknown. The data were taken from a study of vaccination and CD4 T cells after COVID-19. Study as a whole: It was a median about 93 days after diagnosis, with a range of 35 to 161, that post-COVID samples were drawn. Spike peptides, overlapping and drawn from SARS-CoV-2, HCoV-NL63, HCoV-OC43 and HCoV-229E, were used to stimulate cells.

Study-level results: A nonsignificant rise from around 20 to 38 was seen in the median number of SARS-CoV-2-reactive clonotypes.

V lost 3 bases and J 4 bases, leaving 4 bases between the germline ends. Germline CDR1 SGHTA, CDR2 FQGNSA. CDR3 length: 13 amino acids. Noted treatment: approximately 10-day PBMC culture with coronavirus spike peptide pools or control peptides (ViraFEST assay). Oncomine TCR Beta short-read sequencing was applied to DNA from cultured CD4+ T cells. DNA came from CD4+ T cells after culture. TCRdb called the PCR reads again in MiXCR, with one record for every CDR3 protein. This sample carries roughly 18,000 distinct CDR3 sequences, about 50% of them seen once, and the ten largest clones take roughly 7.9%.

Sequenced input: CD4+ T cells from blood, cultured in vitro. This chain connects TRBV7-2 to TRBJ2-6, with D unclear. The TCR comes from a human donor who had recovered from COVID-19. The CDR3 protein is CASSFFGANVLTF. The CDR3 region has the DNA TGTGCCAGCAGCTTTTTCGGGGCCAACGTCCTGACTTTC.